Shown below are 14 T cell receptor beta chains from a single sample sequenced in a study of T cells expressing NK-cell markers. For each CDR3 protein, TCRdb gives one entry from its re-call of the 5' RACE reads, without DNA. The listing contains over 150,000 distinct CDR3 sequences. The sample comprised blood T cells: a sorted CD56 or NKG2C T cell subset, CD4+ or CD8+ T cells, or bulk PBMC T cells (not recorded which). These receptors all come from a man aged 18-69 years in good health.

CDR3 region: CASSSTREGSEQYF. The chain combines TRBV12-3 or TRBV12-4 with TRBJ2-7. The CDR3 spans 14 residues.

The V call is TRBV11-2, the J call TRBJ2-3; TCRdb reports TRBD2, a call that lacks DNA to check it against. The CDR3 is 17 residues long. In germline, CDR1 is SGHAT, CDR2 FQNNGV. CDR3 in amino acids: CASSLYPLAGDPDTQYF.

The chain employs TRBV6-1 and TRBJ2-1; TCRdb calls TRBD1, which cannot be checked without DNA. This CDR3 contains 14 residues. Per germline, CDR1 MNHNS and CDR2 SASEGT. The CDR3 is CASSSPGQHNEQFF.

This chain links TRBV6-5 with TRBJ2-3. The CDR3 consists of 13 residues. Germline V gene data show CDR1 as MNHEY and CDR2 as SVGAGI. This chain's CDR3 is CASSYSRPDTQYF.

This chain uses TRBV12-3 or TRBV12-4 with TRBJ2-1; TCRdb gives TRBD1 as the D gene, but with no DNA this cannot be confirmed. This CDR3 contains 16 residues. The CDR3 spells CASSLALTWFGTEQFF.

This chain connects TRBV29-1 to TRBJ2-1; absent DNA, TCRdb's TRBD1 call cannot be checked. Germline V CDR1 and CDR2: SQVTM, ANQGSEA. CDR3 length: 15 amino acids. The CDR3 loop is CSVAPGQLSYNEQFF.

V gene TRBV4-1 combines with J gene TRBJ2-5. The CDR3 is 16 amino acids. Germline loops: CDR1 MGHRA, CDR2 YSYEKL. The CDR3 sequence is CASSQEVWRGPETQYF.

This chain connects TRBV19 to TRBJ1-4. From germline, CDR1 is LNHDA and CDR2 SQIVND (reference sequence). The CDR3 is made up of 16 amino acids. The CDR3: CASSIGESWVNEKLFF.

The rearrangement links TRBV13 to TRBJ1-2; TCRdb proposes TRBD1, but this gene call is untestable without DNA. This CDR3 comprises 16 residues. The germline gives CDR1 PRHDT, CDR2 FYEKMQ (reference sequence). The CDR3 sequence is CASSSRDNLTNYGYTF.

The chain links TRBV14 to TRBJ2-7. Germline V gene sequence: CDR1 SGHDN, CDR2 FVKESK. The CDR3 runs to 13 residues. This CDR3 reads CASSQGVGYEQYF.

The genes are TRBV5-1 and TRBJ1-4; TCRdb gives TRBD1 as the D gene, but with no DNA this cannot be confirmed. Germline CDR1 and CDR2: SGHRS and YFSETQ. The CDR3 totals 13 residues. The chain's CDR3 is CASSGTVNEKLFF.

The V and J genes are TRBV18 and TRBJ1-1; TCRdb picks TRBD1, but there is no DNA to check that call. The germline V gene has CDR1 KGHSH and CDR2 LQKENI. The CDR3 has 14 amino acids. CDR3 amino acids: CASSPSWGAFEAFF. Full variable domain (missing parts from reference TRBV18 and TRBJ1-1): NAGVMQNPRHLVRRRGQEARLRCSPMKGHSHVYWYRQLPEEGLKFMVYLQKENIIDESGMPKERFSAEFPKEGPSILRIQQVVRGDSAAYFCASSPSWGAFEAFFGQGTRLTVV.

The CDR3 region is CASSPSRGLRPGELFF. The V call is TRBV5-6, the J call TRBJ2-2; there is no DNA to check the TCRdb D call of TRBD2. Germline CDR1 and CDR2: SGHDT and YYEEEE. The CDR3 is 16 amino acids.

This chain links TRBV3-1 with TRBJ2-7; TCRdb calls TRBD2, which cannot be checked without DNA. This CDR3 comprises 15 residues. Germline CDR1 and CDR2: LGHDT and YNNKEL (reference sequence). The CDR3 protein is CASSQAGSSNYEQYF.